The 32 T cell receptor beta chains in this list originate from one sample, sequenced in a study of CD8+ T cells in alopecia areata. Extracted from the samples, RNA was reverse transcribed into cDNA to serve as the sequencing template. Here immunoSEQ multiplex PCR was the method, and the copy in TCRdb shows in-frame clones only, minus some. The sample lists 160,000 or so clones; roughly 65% were seen once. Treatment noted: oral pan-JAK inhibitor, 5-10 mg twice daily. This specimen consisted of CD4+ T cells sorted from blood, obtained at week 4, from a patient treated with tofacitinib. These receptors all come from a human donor with alopecia areata.

The rearrangement links TRBV10-3 to TRBJ1-1; D is unresolved. V lost 2 bases to trimming and J lost 2 bases, with 6 bases between them. Germline CDR1 is ENHRY and CDR2 is SYGVKD. The CDR3 extends over 13 amino acids. In DNA, the CDR3 is TGTGCCATCAGTGAGGAGAATAACACTGAAGCTTTCTTT. This gives the protein CAISEENNTEAFF.

In its sample, this clone was seen a few times. This chain joins TRBV29-1 and TRBJ2-7, with D unclear. Between the trimmed V and J ends, which lost 6 bases and 2 bases, there was a span of 8 bases. Per germline, CDR1 SQVTM and CDR2 ANQGSEA. CDR3 length equals 11 residues. CDR3 DNA: TGCAGCGTCAACTTGGCCTACGAGCAGTACTTC. It translates to CSVNLAYEQYF.

The chain combines TRBV7-9 with TRBJ1-6, with 7 bases fitting TRBD1. Germline loops: CDR1 SEHNR, CDR2 FQNEAQ (reference sequence). The CDR3 has 15 amino acids. V lost 4 bases to trimming and J lost 7 bases; unmatched junction nucleotides: 7. The CDR3 reads CASSSQGGRNSPLHF. The DNA of the CDR3 is TGTGCCAGCAGCTCCCAGGGGGGGCGGAATTCACCCCTCCACTTT. The complete variable domain, with remaining parts taken from reference TRBV7-9 and TRBJ1-6, reads DTGVSQNPRHKITKRGQNVTFRCDPISEHNRLYWYRQTLGQGPEFLTYFQNEAQLEKSRLLSDRFSAERPKGSFSTLEIQRTEQGDSAMYLCASSSQGGRNSPLHFGNGTRLTVT.

This chain links TRBV9 with TRBJ2-5, with D uncertain. The CDR3 runs to 13 residues. The V end was cut by 0 bases, the J end by 5 bases, with 8 bases between. CDR1 is SGDLS and CDR2 is YYNGEE in the germline V gene. Here the CDR3 reads CASSVALEETQYF. The CDR3 region has the DNA TGTGCCAGCAGCGTAGCTCTGGAGGAGACCCAGTACTTC.

The V call is TRBV13, the J call TRBJ1-2; 7 bases align to TRBD1. CDR3 size: 17 residues. V trimming: 5 bases; J trimming: 4 bases; junction bases outside the gene matches: 16. Germline V CDR1 and CDR2: PRHDT, FYEKMQ (reference sequence). The CDR3 bases are TGTGCCAGCAGCCCCCGACAGGGAGGTTTAGGTCCCTATGGCTACACCTTC. Its translation: CASSPRQGGLGPYGYTF.

A few counts support this clone. Written as DNA, the CDR3 is TGCAGCGTTGAGTACACTGAAGCTTTCTTT. Translated, it gives CSVEYTEAFF. The V gene is TRBV29-1, the J gene TRBJ1-1, with D uncertain. This CDR3 has 10 amino acids. V gave up 3 bases and J gave up 3 bases, with 2 bases separating them. CDR1 is SQVTM and CDR2 is ANQGSEA in the germline V gene.

This chain connects TRBV5-1 to TRBJ2-2; D perhaps matches TRBD1 (6 bases). The CDR3 runs 15 residues. Germline-derived CDR1 and CDR2 are SGHRS and YFSETQ. V was pared by 4 bases and J by 2 bases, with 12 bases between. CDR3 protein: CASSPTGTNTGELFF. Here the CDR3 DNA reads TGCGCCAGCAGCCCGACAGGCACAAACACCGGGGAGCTGTTTTTT.

The sample holds a few counts of this clone. This chain links TRBV18 with TRBJ1-1; 8 bases match TRBD1. The trim removed 0 bases at V and 11 bases at J, leaving 2 bases unmatched. CDR1 and CDR2 from the germline V gene are KGHSH and LQKENI. The CDR3 runs 12 residues. CDR3 DNA sequence: TGTGCCAGCTCACCACCGACAGGGGAGGCTTTCTTT. This gives the protein CASSPPTGEAFF.

V usage is TRBV4-2 and J usage is TRBJ2-7; perhaps TRBD1 as D (5 bases). V lost 2 bases to trimming and J lost 4 bases, with 12 bases between them. The CDR3 totals 14 residues. Germline-derived CDR1 and CDR2 are LGHNA and YNFKEQ. CDR3 sequence: CASSQLDIGYEQYF. Here the CDR3 DNA reads TGTGCCAGCAGCCAACTGGACATAGGTTACGAGCAGTACTTC.

The J gene is TRBJ2-7, the V gene TRBV27, with TRBD2 matching 10 bases. Trimming cost V 3 bases and J 3 bases; bases outside gene matches: 11. This CDR3 is built from 17 residues. CDR1 is MNHEY, CDR2 SMNVEV, per germline (reference sequence). CDR3 amino acids: CASSLGVKLAGIYEQYF. Here the CDR3 DNA reads TGTGCCAGCAGTTTGGGGGTCAAACTAGCGGGGATCTACGAGCAGTACTTC.

The count of this clone is one. The J gene is TRBJ1-1, the V gene TRBV5-1; tentatively, D is TRBD1 (5 bases). The CDR3 runs 14 residues. V gave up 5 bases and J gave up 4 bases, with 15 bases separating them. Per germline, CDR1 SGHRS and CDR2 YFSETQ. CDR3: CASRSIPGGTEAFF. The CDR3 DNA is TGCGCCAGCAGGTCCATTCCCGGGGGCACTGAAGCTTTCTTT.

There are a few counts of this clone. The chain is built from TRBV19 and TRBJ1-1, with D possibly being TRBD1 (6 bases). The V end was cut by 6 bases, the J end by 0 bases, with 17 bases between. CDR1 is LNHDA and CDR2 is SQIVND in the germline V gene (reference sequence). The CDR3 spans 16 residues. This CDR3 is CASSPLRGQVNTEAFF. Written as DNA, the CDR3 is TGTGCCAGTAGCCCTTTGAGGGGACAAGTGAACACTGAAGCTTTCTTT.

The chain's CDR3 is CASSLVRSNQPQHF. CDR3 DNA: TGTGCCAGCAGCTTAGTCAGGTCAAATCAGCCCCAGCATTTT. This chain links TRBV11-2 with TRBJ1-5; D is unclear. This CDR3 is 14 amino acids long. V was trimmed by 1 base and J by 4 bases, leaving 8 bases between them. CDR1 and CDR2 (germline): SGHAT, FQNNGV.

The chain recombines TRBV2 with TRBJ2-7; tentatively, D is TRBD1 (6 bases). Trimming pared 7 bases from V and 0 bases from J, leaving 13 bases between. The CDR3 loop spans 14 amino acids. Germline V gene data show CDR1 as SNHLY and CDR2 as FYNNEI. CDR3 nucleotide sequence: TGTGCCAGCATGTTTGACAGGAGCTCCTACGAGCAGTACTTC. This gives the protein CASMFDRSSYEQYF.

The chain joins TRBV5-6 to TRBJ2-5; tentative D call: TRBD2 (6 bases). V was clipped by 6 bases and J by 5 bases, with 14 bases between them. Germline V gives CDR1 SGHDT, CDR2 YYEEEE. CDR3 length: 13 residues. The CDR3 DNA reads TGTGCCAGCATCAATGACGGGGGTGAGACCCAGTACTTC. This sequence encodes CASINDGGETQYF.

The gene calls are TRBV25-1 and TRBJ2-7; D unclear. V shed 5 bases and J shed 1 base, with 9 bases lying between them. CDR1 MGHDK and CDR2 SYGVNS come from the germline V gene. This CDR3 comprises 13 residues. DNA of the CDR3: TGTGCCAGCAGTAGGGCCTTTTCCTACGAGCAGTACTTC. This encodes CASSRAFSYEQYF.

This clone has a handful of counts. Here the CDR3 DNA reads TGTGCCACCAGCAGAGATGACACTTACCAAGAGACCCAGTACTTC. This encodes CATSRDDTYQETQYF. The chain uses TRBV15 and TRBJ2-5; no reliable D call. Germline V gene sequence: CDR1 LNHNV, CDR2 YYDKDF (reference sequence). V gave up 0 bases and J gave up 0 bases, with 8 bases separating them. CDR3 length: 15 amino acids.

The chain combines TRBV6-1 with TRBJ2-7, with D tentatively TRBD1 or TRBD2 (5 bases each). The V end lost 6 bases, the J end lost 0 bases, and 12 bases lay between the germline ends. This CDR3 is 14 amino acids long. The V gene's germline CDR1 is MNHNS and CDR2 SASEGT. The CDR3 here is CASSHRDDSYEQYF. The CDR3 DNA is TGTGCCAGCAGCCACCGGGACGACTCCTACGAGCAGTACTTC.

V is TRBV9 and J is TRBJ1-2; TRBD1 matches 9 bases. V shed 3 bases, J shed 0 bases, and the junction held 6 bases outside the gene matches. Looked up from germline, CDR1 is SGDLS and CDR2 is YYNGEE. CDR3 length equals 16 residues. For the CDR3, the DNA is TGTGCCAGCAGCGGACCCGGGACAGGGACTAACTATGGCTACACCTTC. Encoded protein: CASSGPGTGTNYGYTF.

V is TRBV30 and J is TRBJ1-2; D might be TRBD1 (6 bases). The germline V and J ends were trimmed by 2 bases and 7 bases, with 11 bases remaining between them. Per germline, CDR1 GTSNPN and CDR2 SVGIG (reference sequence). The CDR3 consists of 12 residues. The CDR3 is CAWSNRERGYTF. The CDR3 bases are TGTGCCTGGAGTAACAGGGAGCGTGGCTACACCTTC.

This chain uses TRBV30 with TRBJ1-2; D perhaps matches TRBD1 (5 bases). The CDR3 is 12 residues long. In germline, CDR1 is GTSNPN, CDR2 SVGIG (reference sequence). V was clipped by 2 bases and J by 8 bases, with 12 bases between them. The DNA of the CDR3 is TGTGCCTGGAGTATCGGGGGTGTAGGCTACACCTTC. Amino acid sequence: CAWSIGGVGYTF.

The chain carries TRBV29-1 and TRBJ2-7; D unresolved. V gave up 3 bases and J gave up 6 bases, with 15 bases separating them. Per the germline V gene, CDR1 is SQVTM and CDR2 is ANQGSEA. This CDR3 spans 13 amino acids. The CDR3 DNA sequence: TGCAGCGTTGACGCCGCCCGGAGTGGCGAGCAGTACTTC. Translated, it gives CSVDAARSGEQYF.

The CDR3 DNA sequence: TGTGCCAGCAGCCTGACTAGCGGGGGATCCAAAAACATTCAGTACTTC. It is translated as CASSLTSGGSKNIQYF. V is TRBV7-2 and J is TRBJ2-4; 12 bases are shared with TRBD2. V gave up 5 bases and J gave up 2 bases; unmatched junction bases: 4. Germline CDR1 SGHTA, CDR2 FQGNSA. The CDR3 length is 16 residues.

The chain uses TRBV10-3 and TRBJ1-2; D call uncertain. The CDR3 spans 13 residues. The germline V and J ends were trimmed by 2 bases and 4 bases, with 8 bases remaining between them. CDR1 is ENHRY and CDR2 is SYGVKD in the germline V gene. The chain's CDR3 is CAISEQVVYGYTF. Here the CDR3 DNA reads TGTGCCATCAGTGAGCAGGTTGTCTATGGCTACACCTTC.

The chain carries TRBV7-2 and TRBJ1-2; 9 positions match TRBD1. J gave up 3 bases and V 4 bases, and 9 bases lay outside the gene matches. The CDR3 is made up of 16 amino acids. Germline V gene sequence: CDR1 SGHTA, CDR2 FQGNSA. In DNA form, the CDR3 reads TGTGCCAGCAGCTCCGCCGGGACAGGGCTTCACTATGGCTACACCTTC. It is translated as CASSSAGTGLHYGYTF.

J is TRBJ1-5 and V is TRBV2; tentatively, D is TRBD1 (6 bases). Trimming stripped 1 base from V and 4 bases from J, with 11 bases between. The CDR3 consists of 15 residues. Germline CDR1 and CDR2: SNHLY and FYNNEI. The CDR3 protein is CASSEGGAGNQPQHF. The CDR3 coding sequence is TGTGCCAGCAGTGAAGGGGGGGCTGGGAATCAGCCCCAGCATTTT.

This clone has only a few counts. This chain uses TRBV18 with TRBJ1-1; D gene ambiguous. V was cut by 0 bases and J by 11 bases, with 10 bases left in between. Germline loops: CDR1 KGHSH, CDR2 LQKENI. CDR3 size: 12 residues. CDR3 nucleotide sequence: TGTGCCAGCTCACCACCCGAGCAGCAGGCTTTCTTT. Translated, it gives CASSPPEQQAFF.

J is TRBJ1-2 and V is TRBV19; 10 nucleotides agree with TRBD1. J was trimmed by 3 bases and V by 6 bases; bases with no gene match: 7. The CDR3 extends over 15 amino acids. Germline V gene data show CDR1 as LNHDA and CDR2 as SQIVND (reference sequence). The CDR3 DNA sequence: TGTGCCAGTAGCGAGACAGGGGGCGCGTACTATGGCTACACCTTC. It is translated as CASSETGGAYYGYTF.

This chain connects TRBV13 to TRBJ2-3; 10 bases agree with TRBD2. The CDR3 has 14 residues. V dropped 5 bases and J dropped 6; count of bases not matched to a gene: 5. Germline V lookup: CDR1 PRHDT, CDR2 FYEKMQ (reference sequence). CDR3 DNA sequence: TGTGCCAGCAGCCCCGGGACTAGCGCGGATACGCAGTATTTT. As protein: CASSPGTSADTQYF.

J is TRBJ2-5 and V is TRBV29-1; D gene uncertain. The V and J ends lost 4 bases and 1 base respectively, with 7 bases between them. Germline CDR1 is SQVTM and CDR2 is ANQGSEA. The CDR3 has 12 residues. Here the CDR3 reads CSVVIGQETQYF. The CDR3 coding sequence is TGCAGCGTTGTTATAGGCCAAGAGACCCAGTACTTC.

The V call is TRBV29-1, the J call TRBJ2-7, with 10 bases lining up with TRBD1. In germline, CDR1 is SQVTM, CDR2 ANQGSEA. After removal of 6 bases from V and 4 bases from J, the junction contained 12 bases not matched to a gene. This CDR3 contains 15 residues. Here the CDR3 DNA reads TGCAGCGTGCGTCCGGGACAGGGGAAGGGGTACGAGCAGTACTTC. This translates into CSVRPGQGKGYEQYF.

The V and J genes are TRBV29-1 and TRBJ1-1; unclear D gene. The germline V gene encodes CDR1 SQVTM and CDR2 ANQGSEA. This CDR3 is 13 amino acids long. Between the trimmed V and J ends, which lost 5 bases and 3 bases, there was a span of 13 bases. This CDR3 is CSVSPPSDTEAFF. In DNA, the CDR3 is TGCAGCGTTTCCCCGCCGTCGGACACTGAAGCTTTCTTT.